These T cell receptor beta chains were read from a single sample in a study of shared clonotypes between healthy human individuals. Libraries were prepared by immunoSEQ multiplex PCR; TCRdb keeps only in-frame clonotypes and omits some of them. The sample records some 2,000,000 clones, approximately 95% being singletons. Sequenced: naive CD4+ T cells sorted from blood. The receptors were sampled from a man in his late teens or twenties in good health. CDR3s include the opening cysteine and the closing phenylalanine or tryptophan. The D gene is left open where the match is weak. Size values are once, few and many counts, or a class for expanded clones, and some rows have none.

TRBV11-2,TRBJ1-2,TRBD1,-,TGTGCCAGCAGCCCAGACAGGGACTATGGCTACACCTTC,CASSPDRDYGYTF
TRBV5-1,TRBJ2-5,-,-,TGCGCCAGCAGCTTGAGTCGAGAGACCCAGTACTTC,CASSLSRETQYF
TRBV6-5,TRBJ1-2,TRBD1,once,TGTGCCAGCAGTTACTCTGCCTGGGACAGCCCCTATGGCTACACCTTC,CASSYSAWDSPYGYTF
TRBV28,TRBJ2-7,TRBD2,-,TGTGCCAGCAGTTTAACCAGCGGGGGGTACGAGCAGTACTTC,CASSLTSGGYEQYF
TRBV10-1,TRBJ1-1,TRBD1,-,TGCGCCAGCAGTGGAGGGGGGACAGGGGACACTGAAGCTTTCTTT,CASSGGGTGDTEAFF
TRBV2,TRBJ2-2,TRBD2,-,TGTGCCAGCAGTGTAGCGGGGGGTCGCACCGGGGAGCTGTTTTTT,CASSVAGGRTGELFF
TRBV6-5,TRBJ2-7,-,once,TGTGCCAGCAGCCCCAAGTACGAGCAGTACTTC,CASSPKYEQYF
TRBV6-1,TRBJ2-5,-,-,TGTGCCAGCAGTGAAGGGGGAGGGGGCGCGGAGACCCAGTACTTC,CASSEGGGGAETQYF
TRBV10-3,TRBJ1-3,-,-,TGTGCCATCAGTGAGTCTCAGGCCTCTGGAAACACCATATATTTT,CAISESQASGNTIYF
TRBV11-2,TRBJ1-3,-,few,TGTGCCAGCAGCTTATGGGGGCGGCAGGGAACTGGAAACACCATATATTTT,CASSLWGRQGTGNTIYF
TRBV30,TRBJ1-1,-,-,TGTGCCTGGAGGAGAGACAGGAATACTGAAGCTTTCTTT,CAWRRDRNTEAFF
TRBV7-3,TRBJ2-5,-,-,TGTGCCAGCAGCTTATCAGGGCAAGAGACCCAGTACTTC,CASSLSGQETQYF
TRBV6-5,TRBJ1-3,-,-,TGTGCCAGCAGTTACACTTGGGGAAACACCATATATTTT,CASSYTWGNTIYF
TRBV5-1,TRBJ2-7,-,-,TGCGCCAGCACCCTAGGCGGGCAGGGGCCCTACGAGCAGTACTTC,CASTLGGQGPYEQYF
TRBV28,TRBJ2-5,-,-,TGTGCCAGCAGTCATGGACGGTCTCGGGAGACCCAGTACTTC,CASSHGRSRETQYF
TRBV6-1,TRBJ1-1,-,-,TGTGCCAGCAGTGAATTCGGCTGGGACAAGGCTTTCTTT,CASSEFGWDKAFF
TRBV6-6,TRBJ2-2,-,-,TGTGCCAGCAGTCAACCCCAACTCCACACCGGGGAGCTGTTTTTT,CASSQPQLHTGELFF
TRBV5-6,TRBJ2-1,-,-,TGTGCCAGCATCCCCGGTGAGCAGTTCTTC,CASIPGEQFF
TRBV7-2,TRBJ2-1,TRBD2,-,TGTGCCAGCAGCTTAGCGCGCGGGAGGGTGTACAATGAGCAGTTCTTC,CASSLARGRVYNEQFF
TRBV11-2,TRBJ2-5,-,-,TGTGCCAGCAGCTTAGACCGGCGGGGTCGTAGGGAGACCCAGTACTTC,CASSLDRRGRRETQYF
TRBV7-2,TRBJ1-2,-,-,TGTGCCAGCAGCTTAGCGGACAGAGTCTATGGCTACACCTTC,CASSLADRVYGYTF
TRBV21-1,TRBJ2-7,-,-,TGTGCCAGCAGCAAAGCGCCACATAGGCTAGCGGCCTACGAGCAGTACTTC,CASSKAPHRLAAYEQYF
TRBV6-6,TRBJ2-1,TRBD2,-,TGTGCCAGCAGTAACCCAGCGGGGGGGTTCAATGAGCAGTTCTTC,CASSNPAGGFNEQFF
TRBV28,TRBJ2-1,-,-,TGTGCCAGCAGTGGACCCCCCGGCGGGGGCCTGGACAATGAGCAGTTCTTC,CASSGPPGGGLDNEQFF
TRBV12-5,TRBJ2-2,-,-,TGTGCTAGTGGTTTGGTAATCAGCTCGAACACCGGGGAGCTGTTTTTT,CASGLVISSNTGELFF
TRBV27,TRBJ2-2,-,-,TGTGCCAGCACGCGGGACCCTGGACCGTTACTCGGGGAGCTGTTTTTT,CASTRDPGPLLGELFF
TRBV25-1,TRBJ2-7,-,-,TGTGCCAGCAGTGCGGGGGGCCCCAACGAGCAGTACTTC,CASSAGGPNEQYF
TRBV18,TRBJ2-7,-,few,TGTGCCAGCTCACCAGGATACGAGCAGTACTTC,CASSPGYEQYF
TRBV6-6,TRBJ1-6,TRBD1,-,TGTGCCAGCAGTTACGAGGGGGCGAGCAATTCACCCCTCCACTTT,CASSYEGASNSPLHF
TRBV7-9,TRBJ2-6,-,once,TGTGCCAGCAGCTCGGACAGTCTAACTGGGGCCAACGTCCTGACTTTC,CASSSDSLTGANVLTF
TRBV2,TRBJ2-3,-,-,TGTGCCAGCAGTGACCGGGGGACGCAGTATTTT,CASSDRGTQYF
TRBV12-5,TRBJ1-1,-,-,TGTGCTAGTGGTCCGGACTTAGCGGCTTTCTTT,CASGPDLAAFF
TRBV30,TRBJ1-1,-,-,TGTGCCTGGAGATCGGGGGGAATGAACACTGAAGCTTTCTTT,CAWRSGGMNTEAFF
TRBV10-1,TRBJ2-1,-,-,TGCGCCAGCAGTGAGTCTTGGGGGGCGCGTTACAATGAGCAGTTCTTC,CASSESWGARYNEQFF
TRBV5-1,TRBJ1-4,-,-,TGCGCCAGCAGCCCCACCGGACCTAATGAAAAACTGTTTTTT,CASSPTGPNEKLFF
TRBV6-5,TRBJ2-3,TRBD2,-,TGTGCCAGCAGGGACGGGGGGGCGGATACGCAGTATTTT,CASRDGGADTQYF
TRBV6-5,TRBJ1-4,-,-,TGTGCCAGCAGTCCAGGGACGGCCCGAAATGAAAAACTGTTTTTT,CASSPGTARNEKLFF
TRBV28,TRBJ2-4,-,-,TGTGCCAGCAGTCTCCCGCGGGGACAGATGGCCAAAAACATTCAGTACTTC,CASSLPRGQMAKNIQYF
TRBV2,TRBJ2-7,-,-,TGTGCCAGCAACGTCATCGGGTCCGAGCAGTACTTC,CASNVIGSEQYF
TRBV10-3,TRBJ1-2,-,-,TGTGCCATCAGTGACGAGGGGTATGGCTACACCTTC,CAISDEGYGYTF
TRBV5-1,TRBJ2-5,-,-,TGCGCCAGCAGCTTGGAAGCTAAAGGCAAACAAGAGACCCAGTACTTC,CASSLEAKGKQETQYF
TRBV4-1,TRBJ2-7,-,-,TGCGCCAGCAGCCAAGAGTGGGGCCCGGGGCAGTACTTC,CASSQEWGPGQYF
TRBV4-1,TRBJ1-1,TRBD1,-,TGCGCCAGCAGCCTCACCGGGACAGGGGGTCTCCTGAACACTGAAGCTTTCTTT,CASSLTGTGGLLNTEAFF
TRBV6-5,TRBJ2-3,-,-,TGTGCCAGCCTGGCAGCCCTGTCCACAGATACGCAGTATTTT,CASLAALSTDTQYF
TRBV9,TRBJ2-5,TRBD2,-,TGTGCCAGCAGCCCCGGACTAGCCGAAGAGACCCAGTACTTC,CASSPGLAEETQYF
TRBV30,TRBJ2-6,-,-,TGTGCCTGGAGGGGGTACTCTGGGGCCAACGTCCTGACTTTC,CAWRGYSGANVLTF
TRBV15,TRBJ2-1,TRBD2,-,TGTGCCACCAGCAGAGACACTAGCGGGGGCACCGAGCAGTTCTTC,CATSRDTSGGTEQFF
TRBV5-1,TRBJ2-6,-,-,TGCGCCAGCAGCTTGGGCCGGAGCTCTGGGGCCAACGTCCTGACTTTC,CASSLGRSSGANVLTF
TRBV11-2,TRBJ2-1,-,once,TGTGCCAGCAGTCGACTCGTGGTCGGATACAATGAGCAGTTCTTC,CASSRLVVGYNEQFF
TRBV18,TRBJ1-2,-,-,TGTGCCAGCTCACCGTCGACAGAAGTCTATGGCTACACCTTC,CASSPSTEVYGYTF
TRBV4-1,TRBJ2-5,-,-,TGCGCCAGCAGCCAAGATCGTCCGGGCCAAGAGACCCAGTACTTC,CASSQDRPGQETQYF
TRBV7-2,TRBJ2-3,TRBD2,-,TGTGCCAGCAAAGCCCCGGGACTAGCGGGAGCCGTCGGGGATACGCAGTATTTT,CASKAPGLAGAVGDTQYF
TRBV7-2,TRBJ2-7,TRBD2,-,TGTGCCAGCAGCCCGGGACTAGGCGGCGAGCAGTACTTC,CASSPGLGGEQYF
TRBV18,TRBJ2-7,-,-,TGTGCCAGCTCACCCCCCGGGCTTCCTAAGGGTGGGAGGAAGTACTTC,CASSPPGLPKGGRKYF